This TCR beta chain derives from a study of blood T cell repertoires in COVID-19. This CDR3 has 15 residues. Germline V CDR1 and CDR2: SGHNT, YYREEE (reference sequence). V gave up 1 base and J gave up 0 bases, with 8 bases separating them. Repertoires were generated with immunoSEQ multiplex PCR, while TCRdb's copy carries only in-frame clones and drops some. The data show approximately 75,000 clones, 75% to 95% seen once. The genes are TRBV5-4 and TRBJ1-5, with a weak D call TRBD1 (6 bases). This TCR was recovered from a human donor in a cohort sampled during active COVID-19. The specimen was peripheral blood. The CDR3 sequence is CASSLKGDSNQPQHF. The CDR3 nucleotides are TGTGCCAGCAGCTTGAAGGGGGATAGCAATCAGCCCCAGCATTTT.